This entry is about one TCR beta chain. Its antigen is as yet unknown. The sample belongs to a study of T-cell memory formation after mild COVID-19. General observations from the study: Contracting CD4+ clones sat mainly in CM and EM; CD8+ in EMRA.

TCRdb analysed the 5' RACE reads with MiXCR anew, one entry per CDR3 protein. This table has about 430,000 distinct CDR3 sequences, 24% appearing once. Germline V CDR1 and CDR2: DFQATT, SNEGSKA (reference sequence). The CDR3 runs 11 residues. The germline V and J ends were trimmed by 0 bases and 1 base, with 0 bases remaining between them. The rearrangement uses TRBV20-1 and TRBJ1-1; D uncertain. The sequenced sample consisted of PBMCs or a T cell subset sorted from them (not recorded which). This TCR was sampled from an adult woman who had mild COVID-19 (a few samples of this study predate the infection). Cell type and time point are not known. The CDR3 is CSARENTEAFF. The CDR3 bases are TGCAGTGCTAGAGAGAACACTGAAGCTTTCTTT.